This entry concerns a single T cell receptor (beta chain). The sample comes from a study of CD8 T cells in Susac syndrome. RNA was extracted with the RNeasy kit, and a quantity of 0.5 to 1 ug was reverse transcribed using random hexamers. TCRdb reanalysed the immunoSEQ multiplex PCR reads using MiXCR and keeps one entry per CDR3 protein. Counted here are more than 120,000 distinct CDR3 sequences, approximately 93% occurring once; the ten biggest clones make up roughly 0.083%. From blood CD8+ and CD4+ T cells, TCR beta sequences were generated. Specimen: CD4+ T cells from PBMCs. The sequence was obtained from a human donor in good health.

CDR3 in amino acids: CASSLGTGVNGYTF. CDR3 bases: TGCGCCAGCAGCTTGGGAACAGGGGTAAATGGCTACACCTTC. This chain joins TRBV5-1 and TRBJ1-2, with 7 bases that match TRBD1. CDR3 size: 14 residues. With V trimmed by 0 bases and J by 6 bases, 5 bases remained unmatched. CDR1 and CDR2 (germline): SGHRS, YFSETQ.